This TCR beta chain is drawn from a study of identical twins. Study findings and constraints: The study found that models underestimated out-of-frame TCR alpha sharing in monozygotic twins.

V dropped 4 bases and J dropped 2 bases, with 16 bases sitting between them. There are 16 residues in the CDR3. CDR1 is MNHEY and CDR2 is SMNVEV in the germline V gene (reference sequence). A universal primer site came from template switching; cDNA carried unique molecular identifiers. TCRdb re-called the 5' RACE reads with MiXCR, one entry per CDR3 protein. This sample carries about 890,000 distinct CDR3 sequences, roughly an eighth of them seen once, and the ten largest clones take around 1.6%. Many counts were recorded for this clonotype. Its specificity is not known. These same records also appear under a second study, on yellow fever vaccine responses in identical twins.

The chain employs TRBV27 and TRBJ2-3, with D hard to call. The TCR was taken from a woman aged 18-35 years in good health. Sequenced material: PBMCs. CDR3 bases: TGTGCCAGCAGTTCTACCGTAAGCCGGGTCACAGATACGCAGTATTTT. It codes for CASSSTVSRVTDTQYF.